This entry lists 25 T cell receptor beta chains sequenced from one sample in a study of T cells in Graves' hyperthyroidism and ophthalmopathy. It was RNA transcripts that yielded the amplified TCR beta CDR3 regions. First-round RT-PCR targeting the TCR CDR3 was performed with the HTBI primer set. TCRdb reprocessed the multiplex PCR reads with MiXCR, giving one entry per CDR3 protein. This table has approximately 600,000 distinct CDR3 sequences, 20% to 25% appearing once. The sample was blood. These TCRs come from a man younger than 45 with Graves' ophthalmopathy.

This clonotype came up a few times. This chain's CDR3 is CSAKEGQGYEQYF. CDR3 bases: TGCAGTGCCAAGGAGGGACAGGGGTACGAGCAGTACTTC. The chain carries TRBV20-1 and TRBJ2-7; 10 nucleotides align to TRBD1. CDR1 DFQATT and CDR2 SNEGSKA come from the germline V gene (reference sequence). J gave up 4 bases and V 6 bases, and 6 bases lay outside the gene matches. The length of the CDR3 is 13 residues.

J is TRBJ2-3 and V is TRBV28; weak D call: TRBD2 (5 bases). The CDR3 spans 14 residues. Trimming left V 3 bases short and J 6 bases short, with 13 bases between. Germline assignment: CDR1 MDHEN and CDR2 SYDVKM. The CDR3 is CASSFGGLGDTQYF. The CDR3 DNA sequence: TGTGCCAGCAGTTTCGGCGGACTTGGTGATACGCAGTATTTT.

The rearrangement links TRBV12-3 or TRBV12-4 to TRBJ2-2; no definite D call. Between the trimmed V and J ends, which lost 8 bases and 1 base, there was a span of 11 bases. The CDR3 covers 14 residues. Written as DNA, the CDR3 is TGTGCCAGCCACCACCCAGGGAACACCGGGGAGCTGTTTTTT. It codes for CASHHPGNTGELFF.

This chain connects TRBV4-2 to TRBJ2-6; 14 bases map to TRBD2. Germline assignment: CDR1 LGHNA and CDR2 YNFKEQ. Unmatched junction bases numbered 1, after V lost 3 bases and J lost 0 bases. This CDR3 spans 18 amino acids. Here the CDR3 reads CASSQGTSGSSGANVLTF. The CDR3 DNA reads TGTGCCAGCAGCCAGGGGACTAGCGGGAGCTCTGGGGCCAACGTCCTGACTTTC.

The chain links TRBV29-1 to TRBJ2-7; TRBD2 agrees at 7 bases. The CDR3 totals 13 residues. V trimming: 6 bases; J trimming: 1 base; junction bases outside the gene matches: 6. The V gene's germline CDR1 is SQVTM and CDR2 ANQGSEA. The CDR3 sequence: CSVKRDGSYEQYF. DNA for the CDR3: TGCAGCGTCAAGCGGGATGGGTCCTACGAGCAGTACTTC.

This clonotype was counted many times. In DNA, the CDR3 is TGTGCCAGCAGTTTAGGGGGTGCCCCTGAGCAGTTCTTC. Translation gives CASSLGGAPEQFF. The chain links TRBV28 to TRBJ2-1; the D call may be TRBD1 or TRBD2 (5 bases each). CDR1 MDHEN and CDR2 SYDVKM come from the germline V gene. Trimming stripped 2 bases from V and 9 bases from J, with 11 bases between. The CDR3 totals 13 residues.

CDR3 coding DNA: TGCGCCAGCAGCTCCGGGACAGGGGGGGTTGAAAAACTGTTTTTT. As protein: CASSSGTGGVEKLFF. This sequence joins TRBV5-1 and TRBJ1-4; 11 bases are a match to TRBD1. Germline V gene sequence: CDR1 SGHRS, CDR2 YFSETQ. V shed 3 bases and J 7 bases; nucleotides not matched to a gene: 5. This CDR3 spans 15 amino acids. Based on the CDR3 plus reference TRBV5-1 and TRBJ1-4, the full variable domain is KAGVTQTPRYLIKTRGQQVTLSCSPISGHRSVSWYQQTPGQGLQFLFEYFSETQRNKGNFPGRFSGRQFSNSRSEMNVSTLELGDSALYLCASSSGTGGVEKLFFGSGTQLSVL.

For this clonotype: A much bigger clone sits one base away, suggesting this may be a read error. The rearrangement joins TRBV28 to TRBJ1-1; the D gene is possibly TRBD1 (5 bases). The CDR3 consists of 14 residues. CDR1 MDHEN and CDR2 SYDVKM come from the germline V gene. Trimming shortened V by 7 bases and J by 1 base, and 13 bases separated the two germline ends. CDR3 residues: CASTPGRTNTEAFF. The CDR3 bases are TGTGCCAGCACGCCAGGGAGGACGAACACTGAAGCTTTCTTT.

A few counts support this clonotype. The chain combines TRBV19 with TRBJ1-1; a weak D match, TRBD1 (5 bases). V lost 0 bases and J lost 1, with 9 bases in between. The V gene's germline CDR1 is LNHDA and CDR2 SQIVND (reference sequence). The CDR3 totals 15 residues. CDR3 DNA sequence: TGTGCCAGTAGTATAGACCCGGGACCGAACACTGAAGCTTTCTTT. This codes for CASSIDPGPNTEAFF.

Ten or more counts support this clonotype. V gene TRBV5-1 combines with J gene TRBJ1-1, with TRBD1 identical over 8 bases. CDR3 length: 14 residues. After removal of 0 bases from V and 6 bases from J, the junction contained 4 bases not matched to a gene. Germline V gene lookup returns CDR1 SGHRS and CDR2 YFSETQ. CDR3 residues: CASSLEDRVAEAFF. CDR3 in DNA: TGCGCCAGCAGCTTGGAGGACAGGGTGGCTGAAGCTTTCTTT.

Regarding this clonotype: At one boundary the junction diverges from the germline segment, which might be a read error. The CDR3 nucleotides are TGTGCCAGCAGCCCCAGTCCCGGGACAGGGGATGGTGGCTACACCTTC. Translated, it gives CASSPSPGTGDGGYTF. The J gene is TRBJ1-2, the V gene TRBV5-1, with TRBD1 identical over 10 bases. The CDR3 length is 16 residues. Germline V gene data show CDR1 as SGHRS and CDR2 as YFSETQ.

The genes are TRBV12-3 or TRBV12-4 and TRBJ2-3; D ambiguous. The CDR3 has 15 residues. V gave up 2 bases and J gave up 1 base, with 10 bases separating them. CDR3 sequence (DNA): TGTGCCAGCAGTTTAAGGATAGTTGGCACAGATACGCAGTATTTT. Its translation: CASSLRIVGTDTQYF.

Remarks on this clonotype: This may be a read error: a much more frequent sequence differs by one nucleotide. V gene TRBV28 combines with J gene TRBJ2-2; TRBD1 might be the D (6 bases). From germline, CDR1 is MDHEN and CDR2 SYDVKM. This CDR3 is built from 15 residues. V shed 5 bases and J shed 4 bases, with 14 bases lying between them. The CDR3 nucleotides read TGTGCCAGCAGTCCTCGGACAGCGATCACCGGGGAGCTGTTTTTT. Translated, it gives CASSPRTAITGELFF.

This clonotype has just a few counts. The rearrangement links TRBV7-9 to TRBJ1-2, with D perhaps TRBD1 (6 bases). The CDR3 extends over 12 amino acids. CDR1 and CDR2 (germline): SEHNR, FQNEAQ (reference sequence). V was shortened by 7 bases and J by 6 bases, with 12 bases between the two germline ends. The CDR3 region is CASTQAGDGYTF. Written as DNA, the CDR3 is TGTGCCAGCACCCAAGCAGGGGATGGCTACACCTTC.

This clonotype appeared many times. Its ends do not fully match the called genes, so a read error is possible. V usage is TRBV24-1 and J usage is TRBJ2-7; 14 nucleotides line up with TRBD2. This CDR3 is 16 amino acids long. Germline CDR1 is KGHDR and CDR2 is SFDVKD. The CDR3 DNA reads as TGTGCCACCAGTGACATGGGACTAGCGGGAGAGTACGTGCAGTACTTC. It specifies CATSDMGLAGEYVQYF.

This clonotype was counted only a few times. The rearrangement joins TRBV9 to TRBJ2-3; no reliable D call. The V end was cut by 3 bases, the J end by 0 bases, with 11 bases between. The germline V gene encodes CDR1 SGDLS and CDR2 YYNGEE. The CDR3 is 15 amino acids. The CDR3 bases are TGTGCCAGCAGCGCCCGATTGCGGAGCACAGATACGCAGTATTTT. It translates to CASSARLRSTDTQYF.

V usage is TRBV9 and J usage is TRBJ2-1; 12 nucleotides match TRBD2. CDR3 length equals 14 residues. The junction had 1 base not matched to a gene; V was cut back by 0 bases and J by 9 bases. Germline loops: CDR1 SGDLS, CDR2 YYNGEE. CDR3 sequence: CASSVVLAGGEQFF. For the CDR3, the DNA is TGTGCCAGCAGCGTAGTACTAGCGGGAGGTGAGCAGTTCTTC.

This clonotype was detected ten times or more. The gene calls are TRBV18 and TRBJ2-2, with 8 bases fitting TRBD2. CDR1 is KGHSH and CDR2 is LQKENI in the germline V gene. The trim removed 4 bases at V and 6 bases at J, leaving 1 base unmatched. The CDR3 runs to 13 residues. As DNA, the CDR3 is TGTGCCAGCTCACGGACTAGCTCCGGGGAGCTGTTTTTT. Amino acids: CASSRTSSGELFF.

The gene calls are TRBV29-1 and TRBJ2-7; TRBD2 might be the D (6 bases). Germline V CDR1 and CDR2: SQVTM, ANQGSEA. V dropped 5 bases and J dropped 3 bases, with 17 bases sitting between them. The CDR3 extends over 14 amino acids. This CDR3 reads CSVLTYGSIYEQYF. CDR3 sequence (DNA): TGCAGCGTTCTTACCTACGGGAGCATCTACGAGCAGTACTTC.

This clonotype was found many times. The chain uses TRBV27 and TRBJ1-5; no clear D. CDR1 and CDR2 (germline): MNHEY, SMNVEV (reference sequence). The germline V and J ends were trimmed by 6 bases and 3 bases, with 9 bases remaining between them. The CDR3 totals 13 residues. In DNA, the CDR3 is TGTGCCAGCAGAGGCTTAGACAATCAGCCCCAGCATTTT. The encoded protein is CASRGLDNQPQHF.

This clonotype showed up many times. The chain carries TRBV20-1 and TRBJ1-2, with D maybe TRBD1 (5 bases). V was clipped by 1 base and J by 3 bases, with 9 bases between them. The CDR3 runs 13 residues. The germline V gene has CDR1 DFQATT and CDR2 SNEGSKA (reference sequence). For the CDR3, the DNA is TGCAGTGCTAGAGGGGGGACTGACTATGGCTACACCTTC. Its translation: CSARGGTDYGYTF.

This clonotype has just one count. This may be a read error, as it is one base from a much larger clone. The V gene is TRBV29-1, the J gene TRBJ2-5; either TRBD1 or TRBD2 may supply D (5 bases each). In germline, CDR1 is SQVTM, CDR2 ANQGSEA. The CDR3 runs 11 residues. Trimming shortened V by 5 bases and J by 7 bases, and 11 bases separated the two germline ends. CDR3 in DNA: TGCAGCGTTCGGGACCGTGGGACCCAGTACTTC. Its protein product is CSVRDRGTQYF.

The rearrangement links TRBV29-1 to TRBJ2-5; 11 nucleotides line up with TRBD2. CDR3 length equals 16 residues. Germline trimming cut 4 bases from V and 5 bases from J; bases unmatched to any gene: 12. Germline V gives CDR1 SQVTM, CDR2 ANQGSEA. In DNA form, the CDR3 reads TGCAGCGTTGCGACACTAGCGGGAGCCAATGGGGAGACCCAGTACTTC. Protein product: CSVATLAGANGETQYF.

This clonotype was seen a few times. V and J are TRBV27 and TRBJ1-4; 9 bases match TRBD1. The germline gives CDR1 MNHEY, CDR2 SMNVEV (reference sequence). The CDR3 loop spans 15 amino acids. The ends lost 4 bases at V and 4 bases at J; junction bases unmatched: 4. The DNA of the CDR3 is TGTGCCAGCAGTTCGGGACAGGGATATAATGAAAAACTGTTTTTT. Its translation: CASSSGQGYNEKLFF.

This chain links TRBV30 with TRBJ2-7, with 9 bases aligning to TRBD1. V shed 7 bases, J shed 4 bases, and the junction held 5 bases outside the gene matches. The germline gives CDR1 GTSNPN, CDR2 SVGIG (reference sequence). The CDR3 sequence is 12 residues long. The CDR3 DNA follows: TGTGCCTTCTTACAGGGGGCATACGAGCAGTACTTC. Its protein is CAFLQGAYEQYF.